This T cell receptor (beta chain) was observed in a study of blood T cells in healthy people across ages. Germline V CDR1 and CDR2: MDHEN, SYDVKM. Trimming at V came to 1 base and at J to 7 bases, leaving 4 bases not matched to a gene. The CDR3 has 15 amino acids. About this clonotype itself: Its matching antigen is unknown.

Combining a sample-barcoded 5' primer with a J-beta primer mix, a second PCR ran for roughly 7 to 12 cycles. In TCRdb, the 5' RACE reads were re-called with MiXCR into one record per CDR3 protein. The profile shows more than 550,000 distinct CDR3 sequences, about a fifth of them singletons. Study-level results: PBMCs went unsorted, and a conclusive naive versus antigen-experienced comparison was therefore prevented. As naive T cell percentage varied, TCR beta diversity correlated strongly with it. Diversity estimates from one million T cells were considered underestimates.

This chain uses TRBV28 with TRBJ2-1; 10 nucleotides align to TRBD2. This clonotype was obtained from an older man in good health. Specimen: blood. In nucleotides, the CDR3 is TGTGCCAGCAGTTTATCAACTAGCGGGGTGAATGAGCAGTTCTTC. Its protein product is CASSLSTSGVNEQFF.